This T cell receptor (beta chain) emerged from a study of Graves' ophthalmopathy and Graves' hyperthyroidism. The overall study: Peripheral blood samples were taken at initial diagnosis, before any treatment.

Germline V gives CDR1 KGHDR, CDR2 SFDVKD. The J segment lost 2 bases and the V segment lost 7 bases, leaving 10 bases of the junction unmatched. The length of the CDR3 is 15 residues. Excluded were patients with other autoimmune diseases, uncontrolled infections, pregnancy or lactation. Serum thyroxine and TRAb, along with clinical symptoms, thyroid ultrasound and orbital computed tomography, were what diagnosis relied on. The TCR beta CDR3 regions underwent amplification from RNA transcripts. After a first-round RT-PCR with HTBI primers, a second-round multiplex PCR was run. TCRdb passed the multiplex PCR reads through MiXCR, listing each CDR3 protein once. Of roughly 14,000 distinct CDR3 sequences listed, about half are singletons.

The sequenced sample was peripheral blood. The genes are TRBV24-1 and TRBJ2-7, with 7 bases fitting TRBD1. The sequence was obtained from a young woman with Graves' ophthalmopathy. CDR3 region: CATSDPGQPPYEQYF. The CDR3, as DNA: TGTGCCACCAGCGATCCGGGACAGCCACCCTACGAGCAGTACTTC.